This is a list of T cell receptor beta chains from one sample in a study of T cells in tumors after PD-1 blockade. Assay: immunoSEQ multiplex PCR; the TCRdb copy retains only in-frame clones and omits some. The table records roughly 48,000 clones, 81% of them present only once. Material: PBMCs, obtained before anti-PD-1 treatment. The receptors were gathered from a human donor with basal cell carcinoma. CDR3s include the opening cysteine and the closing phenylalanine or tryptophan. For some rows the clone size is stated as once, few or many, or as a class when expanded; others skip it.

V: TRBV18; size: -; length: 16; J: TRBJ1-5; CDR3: CASSPSQGLRNQPQHF
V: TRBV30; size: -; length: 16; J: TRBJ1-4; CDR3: CAWSLGAEGPNEKLFF
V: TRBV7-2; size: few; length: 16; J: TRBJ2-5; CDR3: CASSHGLAGVQETQYF
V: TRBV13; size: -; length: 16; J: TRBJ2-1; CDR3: CASSWITSGGADEQFF
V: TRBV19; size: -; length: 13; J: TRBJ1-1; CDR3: CASTITGGTEAFF
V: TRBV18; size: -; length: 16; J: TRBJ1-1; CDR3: CASSPLLPGYNTEAFF
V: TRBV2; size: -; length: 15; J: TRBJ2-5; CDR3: CASSGGTSGQETQYF
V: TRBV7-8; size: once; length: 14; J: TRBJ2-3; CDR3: CASSLEGDTDTQYF
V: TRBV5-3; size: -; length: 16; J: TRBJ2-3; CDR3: CARRSPSGGHADTQYF
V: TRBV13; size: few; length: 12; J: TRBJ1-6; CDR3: CASSLHNSPLHF
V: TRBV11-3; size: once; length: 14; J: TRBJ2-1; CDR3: CASSTRQGRGEQFF
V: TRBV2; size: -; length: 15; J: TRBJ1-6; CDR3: CASSQTQGGNSPLHF
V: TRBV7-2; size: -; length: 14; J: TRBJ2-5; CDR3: CASSLNRPRETQYF
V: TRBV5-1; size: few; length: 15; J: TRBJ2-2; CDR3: CASSSKGLGTGELFF
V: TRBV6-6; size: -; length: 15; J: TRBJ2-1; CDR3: CASSYLGGRGNEQFF
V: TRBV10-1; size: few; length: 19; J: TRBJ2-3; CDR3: CASSESLLAGGRDTDTQYF
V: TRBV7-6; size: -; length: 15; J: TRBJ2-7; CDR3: CASSLEQGRTYEQYF
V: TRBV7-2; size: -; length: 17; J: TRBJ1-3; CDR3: CASSLDAGGYSGNTIYF
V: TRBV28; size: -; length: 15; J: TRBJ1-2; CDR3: CASTLNPQGHYGYTF
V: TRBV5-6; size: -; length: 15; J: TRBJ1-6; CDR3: CASSLGDRYNSPLHF
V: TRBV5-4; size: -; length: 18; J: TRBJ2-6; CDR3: CASSFGTGGYSGANVLTF
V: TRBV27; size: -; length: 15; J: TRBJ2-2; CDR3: CASSLEQGFGGELFF
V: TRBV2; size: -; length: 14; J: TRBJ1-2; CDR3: CASSISTANYGYTF
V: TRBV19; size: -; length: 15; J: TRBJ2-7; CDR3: CASSPYGGTHYEQYF
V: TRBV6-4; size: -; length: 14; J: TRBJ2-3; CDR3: CASSNSGGTDTQYF
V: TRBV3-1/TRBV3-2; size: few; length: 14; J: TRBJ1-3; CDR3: CASSQTDSGNTIYF
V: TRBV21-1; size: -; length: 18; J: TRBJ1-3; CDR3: CASSILLLTALSGNTIYF
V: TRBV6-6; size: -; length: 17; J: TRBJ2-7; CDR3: CASSLQIWTGPSYEQYF
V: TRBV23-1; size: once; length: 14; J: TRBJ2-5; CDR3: CASIHKTGSETQYF
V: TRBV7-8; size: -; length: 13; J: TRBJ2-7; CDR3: CASSLRQGHEQYF
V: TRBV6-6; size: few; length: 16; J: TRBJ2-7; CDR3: CASSYSKDRGLYEQYF
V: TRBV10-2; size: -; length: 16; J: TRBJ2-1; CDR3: CASSESIGTRDNEQFF
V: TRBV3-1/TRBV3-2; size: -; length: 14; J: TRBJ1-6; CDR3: CASSQDNDRSPLHF
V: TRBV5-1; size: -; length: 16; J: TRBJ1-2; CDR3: CASSLVEGQGPYGYTF
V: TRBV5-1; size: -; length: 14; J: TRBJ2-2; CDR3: CASSPGRNTGELFF
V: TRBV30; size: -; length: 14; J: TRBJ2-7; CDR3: CAWSTGFSTYEQYF
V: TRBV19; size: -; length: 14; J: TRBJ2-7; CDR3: CASSNRVASYEQYF
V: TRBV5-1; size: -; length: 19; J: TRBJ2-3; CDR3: CASSLNPASDSHSTDTQYF
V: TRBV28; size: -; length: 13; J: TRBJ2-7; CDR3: CASSSPRGYEQYF
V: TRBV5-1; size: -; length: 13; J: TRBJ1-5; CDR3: CASSLLGDQPQHF
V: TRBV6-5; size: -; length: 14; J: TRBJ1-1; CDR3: CASSIGTGPGEAFF
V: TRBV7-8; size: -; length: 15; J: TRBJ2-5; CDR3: CASSLERLAGLAQYF
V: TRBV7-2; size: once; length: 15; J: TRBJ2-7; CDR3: CASSLDGAGLYEQYF